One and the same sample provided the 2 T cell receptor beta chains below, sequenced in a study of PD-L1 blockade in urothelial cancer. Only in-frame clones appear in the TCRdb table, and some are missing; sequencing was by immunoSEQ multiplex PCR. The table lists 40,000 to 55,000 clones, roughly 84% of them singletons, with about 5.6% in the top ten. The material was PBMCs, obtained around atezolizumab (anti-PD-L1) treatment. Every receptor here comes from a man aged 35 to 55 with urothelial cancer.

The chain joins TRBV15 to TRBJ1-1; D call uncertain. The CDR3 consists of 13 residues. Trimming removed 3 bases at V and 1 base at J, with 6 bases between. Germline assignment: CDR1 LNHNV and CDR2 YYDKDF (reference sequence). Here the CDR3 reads CATSSAPNTEAFF. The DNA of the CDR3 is TGTGCCACCAGCAGTGCGCCGAACACTGAAGCTTTCTTT.

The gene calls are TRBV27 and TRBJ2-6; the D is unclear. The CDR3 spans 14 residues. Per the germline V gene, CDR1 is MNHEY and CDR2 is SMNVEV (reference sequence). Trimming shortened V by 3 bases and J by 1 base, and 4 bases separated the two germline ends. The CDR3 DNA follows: TGTGCCAGCAGTTTTATTTCTGGGGCCAACGTCCTGACTTTC. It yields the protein CASSFISGANVLTF.